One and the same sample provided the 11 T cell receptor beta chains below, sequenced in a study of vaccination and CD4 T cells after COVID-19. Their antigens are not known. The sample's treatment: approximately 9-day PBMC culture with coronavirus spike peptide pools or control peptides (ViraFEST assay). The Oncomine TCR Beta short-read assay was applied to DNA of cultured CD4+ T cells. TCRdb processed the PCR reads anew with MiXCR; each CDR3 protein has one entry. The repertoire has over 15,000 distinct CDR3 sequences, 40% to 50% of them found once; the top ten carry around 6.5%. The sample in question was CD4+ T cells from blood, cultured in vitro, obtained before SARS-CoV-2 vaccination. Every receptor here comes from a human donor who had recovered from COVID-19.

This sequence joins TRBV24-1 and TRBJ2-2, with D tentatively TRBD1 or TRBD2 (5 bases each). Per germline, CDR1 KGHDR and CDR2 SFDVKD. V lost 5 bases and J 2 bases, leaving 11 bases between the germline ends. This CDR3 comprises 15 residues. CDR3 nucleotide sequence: TGTGCCACCAGTGGGGACGGGTATAACACCGGGGAGCTGTTTTTT. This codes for CATSGDGYNTGELFF.

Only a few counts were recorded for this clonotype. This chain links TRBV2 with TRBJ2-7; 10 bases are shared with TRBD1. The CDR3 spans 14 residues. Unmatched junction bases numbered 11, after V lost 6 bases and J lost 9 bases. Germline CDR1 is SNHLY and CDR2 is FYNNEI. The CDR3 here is CASSKGTGAEGQYF. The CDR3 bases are TGTGCCAGCAGCAAAGGGACAGGGGCTGAAGGGCAGTACTTC.

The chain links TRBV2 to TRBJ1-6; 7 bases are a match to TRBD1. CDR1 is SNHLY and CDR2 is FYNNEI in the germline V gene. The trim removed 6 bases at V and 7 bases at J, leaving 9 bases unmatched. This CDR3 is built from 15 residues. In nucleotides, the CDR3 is TGTGCCAGCAGAGGGGTCGCAGGGGGGAATTCACCCCTCCACTTT. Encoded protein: CASRGVAGGNSPLHF.

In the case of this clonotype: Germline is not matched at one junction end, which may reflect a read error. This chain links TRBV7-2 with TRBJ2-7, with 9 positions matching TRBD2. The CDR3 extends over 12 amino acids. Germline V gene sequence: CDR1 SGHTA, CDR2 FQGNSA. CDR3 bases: TGTGCCAGCAGCGTAGCGGGAGACGAGCAGTACTTC. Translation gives CASSVAGDEQYF.

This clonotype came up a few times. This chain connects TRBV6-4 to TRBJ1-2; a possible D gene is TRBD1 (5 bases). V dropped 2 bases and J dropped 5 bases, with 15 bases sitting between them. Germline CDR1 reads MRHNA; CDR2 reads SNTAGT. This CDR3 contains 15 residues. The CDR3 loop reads CASSDGETDGYGYTF. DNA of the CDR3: TGTGCCAGCAGTGACGGAGAGACAGACGGATATGGCTACACCTTC.

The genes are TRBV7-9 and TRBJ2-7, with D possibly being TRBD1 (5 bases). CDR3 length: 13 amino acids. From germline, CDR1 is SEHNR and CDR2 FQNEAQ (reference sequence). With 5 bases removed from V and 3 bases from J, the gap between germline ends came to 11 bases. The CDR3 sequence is CASSQTVLYEQYF. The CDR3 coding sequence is TGTGCCAGCAGCCAGACAGTCCTCTACGAGCAGTACTTC.

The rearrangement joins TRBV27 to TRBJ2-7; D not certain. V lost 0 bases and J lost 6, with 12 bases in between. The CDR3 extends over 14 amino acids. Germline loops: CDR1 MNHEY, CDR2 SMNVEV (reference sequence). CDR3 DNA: TGTGCCAGCAGTTTATCGAATCTCGGTTCCGAGCAGTACTTC. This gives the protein CASSLSNLGSEQYF.

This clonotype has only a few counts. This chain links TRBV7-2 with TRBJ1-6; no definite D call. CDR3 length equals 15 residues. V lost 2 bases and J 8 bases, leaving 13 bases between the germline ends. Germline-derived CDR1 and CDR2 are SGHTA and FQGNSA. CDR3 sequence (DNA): TGTGCCAGCAGCTTATATCTCTCTCTTGATTCACCCCTCCACTTT. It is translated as CASSLYLSLDSPLHF.

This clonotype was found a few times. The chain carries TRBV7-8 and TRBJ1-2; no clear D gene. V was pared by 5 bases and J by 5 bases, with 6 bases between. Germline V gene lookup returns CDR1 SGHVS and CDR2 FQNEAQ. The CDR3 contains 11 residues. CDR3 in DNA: TGTGCCAGCAGCCATATTTATGGCTACACCTTC. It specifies CASSHIYGYTF.

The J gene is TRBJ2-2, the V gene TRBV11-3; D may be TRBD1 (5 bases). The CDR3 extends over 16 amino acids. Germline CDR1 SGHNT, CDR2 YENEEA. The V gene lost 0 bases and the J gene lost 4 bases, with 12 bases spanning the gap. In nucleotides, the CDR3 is TGTGCCAGCAGCTTAGATTCATGGACAACCACCGGGGAGCTGTTTTTT. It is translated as CASSLDSWTTTGELFF.

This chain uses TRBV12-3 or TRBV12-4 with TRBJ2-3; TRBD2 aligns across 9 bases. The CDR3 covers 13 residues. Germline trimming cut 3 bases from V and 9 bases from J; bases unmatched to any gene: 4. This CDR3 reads CASSLSSGATQYF. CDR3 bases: TGTGCCAGCAGTTTGTCTAGCGGGGCAACGCAGTATTTT.